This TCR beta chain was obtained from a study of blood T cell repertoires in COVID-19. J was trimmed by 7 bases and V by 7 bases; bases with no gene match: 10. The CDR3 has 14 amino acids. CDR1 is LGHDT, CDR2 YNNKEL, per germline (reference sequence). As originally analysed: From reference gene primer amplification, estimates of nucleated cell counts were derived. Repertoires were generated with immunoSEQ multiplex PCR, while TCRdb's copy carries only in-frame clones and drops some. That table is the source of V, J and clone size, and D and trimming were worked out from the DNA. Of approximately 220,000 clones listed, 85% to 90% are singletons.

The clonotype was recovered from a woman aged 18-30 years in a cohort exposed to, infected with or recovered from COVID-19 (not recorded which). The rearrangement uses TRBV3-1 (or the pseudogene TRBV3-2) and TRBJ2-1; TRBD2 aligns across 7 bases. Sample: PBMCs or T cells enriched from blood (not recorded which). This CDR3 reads CASKPGGARNEQFF. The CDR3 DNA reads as TGTGCCAGCAAACCGGGGGGTGCGCGTAATGAGCAGTTCTTC.